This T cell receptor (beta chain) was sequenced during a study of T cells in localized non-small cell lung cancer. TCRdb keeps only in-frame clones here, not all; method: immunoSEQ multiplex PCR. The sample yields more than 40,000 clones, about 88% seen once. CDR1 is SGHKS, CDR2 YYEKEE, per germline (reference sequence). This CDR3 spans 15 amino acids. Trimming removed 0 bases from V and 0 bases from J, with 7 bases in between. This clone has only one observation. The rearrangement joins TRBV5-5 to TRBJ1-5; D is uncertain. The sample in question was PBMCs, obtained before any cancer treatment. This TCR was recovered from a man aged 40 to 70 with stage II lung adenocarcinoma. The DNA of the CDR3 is TGTGCCAGCAGCTTGGGAGTTTTTAGCAATCAGCCCCAGCATTTT. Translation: CASSLGVFSNQPQHF.